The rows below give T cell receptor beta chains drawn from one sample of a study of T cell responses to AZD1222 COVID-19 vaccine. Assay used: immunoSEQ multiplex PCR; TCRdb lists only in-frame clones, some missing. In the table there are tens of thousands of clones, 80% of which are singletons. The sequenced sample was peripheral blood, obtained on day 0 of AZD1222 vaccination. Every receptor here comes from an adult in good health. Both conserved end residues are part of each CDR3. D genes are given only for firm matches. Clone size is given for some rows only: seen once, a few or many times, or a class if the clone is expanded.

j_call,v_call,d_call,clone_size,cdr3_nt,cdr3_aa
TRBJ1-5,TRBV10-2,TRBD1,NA,TGCGCCAGCAGTGGTGCAGGGGGCTTCGGGCCCCAGCATTTT,CASSGAGGFGPQHF
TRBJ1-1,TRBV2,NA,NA,TGTGCCAGCAGTGTTGTCAGAACTTTGAACACTGAAGCTTTCTTT,CASSVVRTLNTEAFF
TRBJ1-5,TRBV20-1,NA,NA,TGCAGTGCTAGTCAACCTAGCAATCAGCCCCAGCATTTT,CSASQPSNQPQHF
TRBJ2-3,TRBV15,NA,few,TGTGCCACCAGCAGAGATCGGAGCGATACGCAGTATTTT,CATSRDRSDTQYF
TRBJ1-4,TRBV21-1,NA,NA,TGTGCCAGCAGCAGGTCCCGGGACAGGAAATTTTTGACGTTGGAAAAACTGTTTTTT,CASSRSRDRKFLTLEKLFF
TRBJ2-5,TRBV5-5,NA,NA,TGTGCCAGCAGCTTGGACCAGGCCCAAGAGACCCAGTACTTC,CASSLDQAQETQYF
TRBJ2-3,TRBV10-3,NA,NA,TGTGCCATCAGTGCGCAGGGTCTAGGTACGCAGTATTTT,CAISAQGLGTQYF
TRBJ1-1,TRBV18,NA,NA,TGTGCCAGCTCATCAAACAGGGATGAAGCTTTCTTT,CASSSNRDEAFF
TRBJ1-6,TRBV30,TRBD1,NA,TGTGCCTGGGGAAGACAGGGAGGAAATTCACCCCTCCACTTT,CAWGRQGGNSPLHF
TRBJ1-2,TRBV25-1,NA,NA,TGTGCCAGCAGTGAATCTGACACCGTAAACTATGGCTACACCTTC,CASSESDTVNYGYTF
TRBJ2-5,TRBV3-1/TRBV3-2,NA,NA,TGTGCCAGCAGCCAGGAGGTCCCACAAGAGACCCAGTACTTC,CASSQEVPQETQYF
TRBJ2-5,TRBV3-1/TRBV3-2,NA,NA,TGTGCCAGCAGCCAAGATCCAGGGAGGAGGGGGTCCCAGTACTTC,CASSQDPGRRGSQYF
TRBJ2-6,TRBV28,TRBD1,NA,TGTGCCAGCAGCCCAGGGACAGCCTCTGGGGCCAACGTCCTGACTTTC,CASSPGTASGANVLTF
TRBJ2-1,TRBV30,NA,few,TGTGCCTGGAGTAAGATCGCCCTACCACAGTTCTTC,CAWSKIALPQFF
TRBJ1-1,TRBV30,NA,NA,TGTGCCTGGAGTCCGCCCCGGGGCTTGACTGAAGCTTTCTTT,CAWSPPRGLTEAFF
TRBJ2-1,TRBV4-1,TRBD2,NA,TGCGCCAGCAGCCGAGAAAACGGACTAGCGGGAGGGAGCTCCTACAATGAGCAGTTCTTC,CASSRENGLAGGSSYNEQFF
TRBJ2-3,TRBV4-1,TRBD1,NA,TGCGCCAGCAGCCTCGGGTCCGGGACAGGGGGCACAGATACGCAGTATTTT,CASSLGSGTGGTDTQYF
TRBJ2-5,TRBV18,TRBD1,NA,TGTGCCAGCTCATTACGGACAGGGGGGGCCGTCCAGTACTTC,CASSLRTGGAVQYF
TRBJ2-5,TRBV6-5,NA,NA,TGTGCCAGCGATTGGGGAAAGACCCAGTACTTC,CASDWGKTQYF
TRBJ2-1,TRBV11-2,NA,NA,TGTGCCAGCAGCCCCCTTGCGGGGTCCTACAATGAGCAGTTCTTC,CASSPLAGSYNEQFF
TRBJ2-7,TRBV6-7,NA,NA,TGTGCCAGCAGTTACGGTGAGGGCCCGTCACCCGTTTACGAGCAGTACTTC,CASSYGEGPSPVYEQYF
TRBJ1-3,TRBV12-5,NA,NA,TGTGCTAGTGGTCCCGATGGACAGTTCCTCTCTGGAAACACCATATATTTT,CASGPDGQFLSGNTIYF
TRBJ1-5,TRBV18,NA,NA,TGTGCCAGCTCAGAGTACAGGGATATCAATCAGCCCCAGCATTTT,CASSEYRDINQPQHF
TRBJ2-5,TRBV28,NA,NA,TGTGCCAGCATCAGGGGGGGCCTAGAGACCCAGTACTTC,CASIRGGLETQYF
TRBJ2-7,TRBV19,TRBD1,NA,TGTGCCAGTAGTATAGATTGGACAGGGCCCTACGAGCAGTACTTC,CASSIDWTGPYEQYF
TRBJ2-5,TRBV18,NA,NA,TGTGCCAGCTCACCACCCTCTATTCAAGCGATGGACCAGTACTTC,CASSPPSIQAMDQYF
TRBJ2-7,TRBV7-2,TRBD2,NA,TGTGCCAGCAGCTTAGGACCGGCAGCGGGAGTGGGCGAGCAGTACTTC,CASSLGPAAGVGEQYF
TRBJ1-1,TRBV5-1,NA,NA,TGCGCCAGCAGCTTGTTAGGCGCCAGCACTGAAGCTTTCTTT,CASSLLGASTEAFF
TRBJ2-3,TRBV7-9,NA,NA,TGTGCCAGCAGCTTAGTTGGTAGCACAGATACGCAGTATTTT,CASSLVGSTDTQYF
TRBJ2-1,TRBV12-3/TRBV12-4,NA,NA,TGTGCCAGCAGTTTTGGGCCAGCCAATGAGCAGTTCTTC,CASSFGPANEQFF
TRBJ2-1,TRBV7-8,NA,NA,TGTGCCAGCAGCCCCGTCTCACGGGGGGCGACCTACAATGAGCAGTTCTTC,CASSPVSRGATYNEQFF
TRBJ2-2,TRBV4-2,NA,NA,TGTGCCAGCAGCCAAGTGGGGGACCGGGAGCTGTTTTTT,CASSQVGDRELFF
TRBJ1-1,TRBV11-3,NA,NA,TGTGCCAGCAGCGCCCGGGGCACGAACACTGAAGCTTTCTTT,CASSARGTNTEAFF
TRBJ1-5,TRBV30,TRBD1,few,TGTGCCTGGAGAAACGTCGGGACAGGGGACTATCAGCCCCAGCATTTT,CAWRNVGTGDYQPQHF
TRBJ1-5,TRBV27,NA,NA,TGTGCCAGCAAAGAGGGAGGACTTAATCAGCCCCAGCATTTT,CASKEGGLNQPQHF
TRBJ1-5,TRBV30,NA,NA,TGTGCCTGGAGTGCGGGAATGGGCAATCAGCCCCAGCATTTT,CAWSAGMGNQPQHF
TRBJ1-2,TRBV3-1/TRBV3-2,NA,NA,TGTGCCAGCAGCCCCTTCGGGGGGGATGGCTACACCTTC,CASSPFGGDGYTF
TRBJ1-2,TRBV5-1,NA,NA,TGCGCCAGCAGCGTTGCTAGCTATGGCTACACCTTC,CASSVASYGYTF
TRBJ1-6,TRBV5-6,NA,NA,TGTGCCAGCAGCTTGGTGGGACGGAAAAATTCACCCCTCCACTTT,CASSLVGRKNSPLHF
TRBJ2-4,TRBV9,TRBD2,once,TGTGCCAGCAGCGTTGAAGCGGGGGCCAAAAACATTCAGTACTTC,CASSVEAGAKNIQYF
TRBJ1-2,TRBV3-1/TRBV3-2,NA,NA,TGTGCCAGCAGCCCCTGGACGGAGAACTATGGCTACACCTTC,CASSPWTENYGYTF
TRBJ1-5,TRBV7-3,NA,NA,TGTGCCAGCAGCTTAAACGGGGGAGGAAGCAATCAGCCCCAGCATTTT,CASSLNGGGSNQPQHF
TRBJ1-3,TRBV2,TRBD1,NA,TGTGCCAGCAGGTTAGCAGGGGGCTCTGGAAACACCATATATTTT,CASRLAGGSGNTIYF
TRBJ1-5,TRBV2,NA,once,TGTGCCAGCGGCGATCAGCCCCAGCATTTT,CASGDQPQHF
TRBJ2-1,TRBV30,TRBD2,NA,TGTGCCTGGAATAGACTAGCGGGAAGCAATGAGCAGTTCTTC,CAWNRLAGSNEQFF